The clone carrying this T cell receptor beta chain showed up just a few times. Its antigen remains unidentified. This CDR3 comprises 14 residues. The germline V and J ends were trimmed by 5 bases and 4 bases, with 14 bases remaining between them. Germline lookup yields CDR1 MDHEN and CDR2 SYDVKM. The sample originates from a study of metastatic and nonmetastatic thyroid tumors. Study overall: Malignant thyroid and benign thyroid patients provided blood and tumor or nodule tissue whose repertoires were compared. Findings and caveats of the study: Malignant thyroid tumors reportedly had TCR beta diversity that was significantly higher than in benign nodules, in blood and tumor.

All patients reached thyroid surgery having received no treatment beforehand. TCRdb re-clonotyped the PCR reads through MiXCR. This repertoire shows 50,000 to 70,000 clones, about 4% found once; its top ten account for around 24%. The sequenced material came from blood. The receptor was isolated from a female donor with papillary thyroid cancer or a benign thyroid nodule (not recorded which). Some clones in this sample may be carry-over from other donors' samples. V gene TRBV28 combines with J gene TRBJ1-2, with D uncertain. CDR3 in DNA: TGTGCCAGCAGTCTACGTTCGGTATCCTATGGCTACACCTTC. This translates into CASSLRSVSYGYTF.